This entry concerns a single T cell receptor (beta chain). This CDR3 region has 13 residues. Germline lookup yields CDR1 ENHRY and CDR2 SYGVKD. The V gene lost 9 bases and the J gene lost 6 bases, with 15 bases spanning the gap. Here immunoSEQ multiplex PCR was the method, and the copy in TCRdb shows in-frame clones only, minus some. The sample includes about 980,000 clones, about 80% of them seen just once. The data were obtained in a study of shared clonotypes between healthy human individuals. The clonotype originates from a man aged 18 to 30 in good health. Sequenced: memory CD4+ T cells sorted from blood. Sample subset: CD45RA-negative fraction. J is TRBJ2-1 and V is TRBV10-3; D unclear. CDR3 nucleotide sequence: TGTGCCATAGCCTTAGGGCCCCGCAATGAGCAGTTCTTC. Translation gives CAIALGPRNEQFF.